The present T cell receptor beta chain was sequenced within a study of blood T cell repertoires in COVID-19. The CDR3 runs to 14 residues. Deletions cut 6 bases from V and 4 bases from J, with 12 bases between. Germline V gene sequence: CDR1 MNHNY, CDR2 SVGAGI (reference sequence). The repertoire was sequenced with immunoSEQ multiplex PCR; TCRdb's copy has only in-frame clones and lacks some. In the table there are around 180,000 clones, approximately 83% of which are singletons. Source material: peripheral blood. The gene calls are TRBV6-6 and TRBJ1-4; maybe TRBD1 (6 bases). This TCR was recovered from a human donor with active or convalescent COVID-19. The donor label of this sample is uncertain. CDR3 sequence (DNA): TGTGCCAGCAGCAATCAGGGGTTTAATGAAAAACTGTTTTTT. It specifies CASSNQGFNEKLFF.